These 5 T cell receptor beta chains originate from one sample sequenced in a study of T-cell memory formation after mild COVID-19. MiXCR was run by TCRdb on the 5' RACE reads, yielding one entry per CDR3 protein. The table shows under 300,000 distinct CDR3 sequences, with 16% occurring only once. The sequenced sample was PBMCs or a T cell subset sorted from them (not recorded which). These receptors were collected from a man younger than 30 who had mild COVID-19 (a few samples of this study predate the infection). Cell type and time point are not known.

This chain links TRBV15 with TRBJ2-7; D unclear. Germline CDR1 LNHNV, CDR2 YYDKDF (reference sequence). The CDR3 is made up of 13 amino acids. V gave up 3 bases and J gave up 2 bases, with 8 bases separating them. The CDR3 DNA reads TGTGCCACCAGCAGCGCACAGACCTACGAGCAGTACTTC. As protein: CATSSAQTYEQYF.

The chain combines TRBV6-2 or TRBV6-3 with TRBJ2-6; D uncertain. The V end was cut by 7 bases, the J end by 0 bases, with 13 bases between. The CDR3 totals 16 residues. CDR1 and CDR2 from the germline V gene are MNHEY and SVGEGT. This CDR3 reads CASKATASSGANVLTF. Written as DNA, the CDR3 is TGTGCCAGCAAAGCGACGGCCAGCTCTGGGGCCAACGTCCTGACTTTC.

The chain combines TRBV5-6 with TRBJ1-6; D is ambiguous. In germline, CDR1 is SGHDT, CDR2 YYEEEE. This CDR3 has 14 residues. V lost 0 bases, J lost 7 bases, and 8 bases lay in between. In DNA form, the CDR3 reads TGTGCCAGCAGCTTGGGGGGTAGCAATTCACCCCTCCACTTT. This sequence encodes CASSLGGSNSPLHF.

The table lists this clonotype with a few counts. The rearrangement uses TRBV7-2 and TRBJ2-3; 8 bases match TRBD2. Unmatched junction bases numbered 4, after V lost 0 bases and J lost 2 bases. This CDR3 has 16 residues. Germline values: CDR1 SGHTA, CDR2 FQGNSA. The CDR3, as DNA: TGTGCCAGCAGCTTAGCCCTAGCGGGCCCCACAGATACGCAGTATTTT. Translation: CASSLALAGPTDTQYF.

This clonotype was detected a few times. This chain connects TRBV11-2 to TRBJ2-1; D is possibly TRBD1 or TRBD2 (5 bases each). Trimming cost V 6 bases and J 3 bases, with 12 bases left between them. The CDR3 spans 14 residues. Germline values: CDR1 SGHAT, CDR2 FQNNGV. CDR3 nucleotides: TGTGCCAGCAGGGGGAGAGGGGTCTACAATGAGCAGTTCTTC. Its protein is CASRGRGVYNEQFF.